Shown below are 9 T cell receptor beta chains from a single sample sequenced in a study of blood T cell repertoires in COVID-19. Clones were sequenced by immunoSEQ multiplex PCR, and TCRdb holds only the in-frame ones, with some missing. The table shows approximately 300,000 clones, with more than 70% occurring only once. Sequencing input: PBMCs or T cells enriched from blood (not recorded which). Receptor source: a woman aged 25 to 39 who had recovered from COVID-19.

The J gene is TRBJ2-1, the V gene TRBV2; the match to TRBD2 covers 10 bases. J gave up 8 bases and V 0 bases, and 7 bases lay outside the gene matches. The CDR3 covers 16 residues. Per germline, CDR1 SNHLY and CDR2 FYNNEI. CDR3 nucleotide sequence: TGTGCCAGCAGTGAAGCGCGTCTAGCGGGGGTTCATGAGCAGTTCTTC. The encoded protein is CASSEARLAGVHEQFF. Full variable domain (missing parts from reference TRBV2 and TRBJ2-1): EPEVTQTPSHQVTQMGQEVILRCVPISNHLYFYWYRQILGQKVEFLVSFYNNEISEKSEIFDDQFSVERPDGSNFTLKIRSTKLEDSAMYFCASSEARLAGVHEQFFGPGTRLTVL.

The CDR3 here is CASSLARGDEKLFF. In nucleotides, the CDR3 is TGTGCCAGCTCCCTAGCCAGGGGGGATGAAAAACTGTTTTTT. V and J are TRBV18 and TRBJ1-4; 7 bases align to TRBD1. V shed 6 bases, J shed 6 bases, and the junction held 7 bases outside the gene matches. CDR1 and CDR2 from the germline V gene are KGHSH and LQKENI. The CDR3 sequence is 14 residues long.

J is TRBJ1-1 and V is TRBV2; 8 nucleotides agree with TRBD1. After removal of 8 bases from V and 5 bases from J, the junction contained 4 bases not matched to a gene. There are 12 residues in the CDR3. CDR1 and CDR2 from the germline V gene are SNHLY and FYNNEI. CDR3 DNA: TGTGCCAGCCTGACAGGGGTTACTGAAGCTTTCTTT. Translated: CASLTGVTEAFF.

V and J are TRBV6-2 or TRBV6-3 and TRBJ1-1, with D perhaps TRBD1 (6 bases). The CDR3 is 13 residues long. Trimming removed 2 bases from V and 8 bases from J, with 12 bases in between. Germline V lookup: CDR1 MNHEY, CDR2 SVGEGT. The CDR3 region has the DNA TGTGCCAGCAGTTACCAGGGGCCGGGAGAAGCTTTCTTT. This gives the protein CASSYQGPGEAFF.

The chain has TRBV12-3 or TRBV12-4 and TRBJ2-7; D perhaps matches TRBD2 (5 bases). CDR3 length: 13 residues. V gave up 2 bases and J gave up 3 bases, with 8 bases separating them. The CDR3 region is CASSLLLVYEQYF. CDR3 DNA sequence: TGTGCCAGCAGTTTATTACTAGTCTACGAGCAGTACTTC.

The chain couples TRBV28 to TRBJ1-2; 7 nucleotides agree with TRBD1. Germline CDR1 is MDHEN and CDR2 is SYDVKM. CDR3 length: 13 amino acids. V was pared by 3 bases and J by 5 bases, with 3 bases of the junction left unmatched. This chain's CDR3 is CASSFDREYGYTF. As DNA, the CDR3 is TGTGCCAGCAGTTTTGACAGGGAGTATGGCTACACCTTC.

V is TRBV19 and J is TRBJ2-5; 7 bases are a match to TRBD2. Looked up from germline, CDR1 is LNHDA and CDR2 is SQIVND (reference sequence). The V and J ends lost 6 bases and 4 bases, in that order; junction bases with no gene match: 14. The CDR3 runs to 16 residues. The DNA of the CDR3 is TGTGCCAGTAGCCCAAACAGCGGGGTTCTATCAGAGACCCAGTACTTC. Translation: CASSPNSGVLSETQYF.

The rearrangement links TRBV15 to TRBJ1-2, with D maybe TRBD1 (5 bases). The CDR3 is 14 amino acids. Trimming stripped 0 bases from V and 6 bases from J, with 11 bases between. Germline V gene data show CDR1 as LNHNV and CDR2 as YYDKDF (reference sequence). The DNA for the CDR3 is TGTGCCACCAGCAGAGAGGCAGGGTCGGATGGCTACACCTTC. Encoded protein: CATSREAGSDGYTF.

This clone was seen once. The gene calls are TRBV10-3 and TRBJ1-5, with 12 bases matching TRBD1. Trimming took 3 bases from V and 7 from J; bases not matched to a gene: 10. This CDR3 has 17 residues. CDR1 and CDR2 (germline): ENHRY, SYGVKD. The CDR3 nucleotides are TGTGCCATCAGTGAAAGAACGGGACAGGGGGCCGAACAGCCCCAGCATTTT. Protein: CAISERTGQGAEQPQHF.